This is a list of T cell receptor beta chains from one sample in a study of tumor-infiltrating lymphocytes in primary liver carcinoma. TCRdb independently ran MiXCR on the multiplex PCR reads; one entry per CDR3 protein. The sample shows about 310,000 distinct CDR3 sequences, roughly three fifths of them seen only once. The source material was peripheral blood. These receptors were taken from a woman aged 25-40 years with primary liver carcinoma and hepatitis B virus infection. Both conserved end residues are part of each CDR3. A D gene is named only where the DNA matches it firmly. A clone size is listed for some rows: how often the clone was seen (once, few, many), or a class if it is expanded.

clone_size d_call j_call v_call cdr3_nt cdr3_aa
- - TRBJ1-2 TRBV5-1 TGCGCCAGCAGCTGGGGAGCGGGAGGCGGACTCCTCTCTGGCTACACCTTC CASSWGAGGGLLSGYTF
many - TRBJ2-7 TRBV29-1 TGCAGCGTCCGCCGGGACGCGTCCTACGAGCAGTACTTC CSVRRDASYEQYF
few - TRBJ1-1 TRBV5-5 TGTGCCAGCAGCTTGTCTTACACCTTGAACACTGAAGCTTTCTTT CASSLSYTLNTEAFF
- TRBD2 TRBJ2-1 TRBV11-3 TGCGCCGGCAGCTTAGATCAAAGAGCGGGACTGTTCTTC CAGSLDQRAGLFF
- TRBD2 TRBJ2-3 TRBV5-1 TGCGCCAGCAGCAGGCACGGGACTAGCGGTAGCGGAGATACGCAGTATTTT CASSRHGTSGSGDTQYF
many - TRBJ1-5 TRBV6-1 TGTGCCAGCAAGGGAATGGGAATAAATCAGCCCCAGCATTTT CASKGMGINQPQHF
once - TRBJ1-6 TRBV14 TGTGCCAGCAGCCAATTTACAGGGAATTCACCCCTCCACTTT CASSQFTGNSPLHF
- TRBD1 TRBJ1-1 TRBV7-8 TGTGCCAGCAGCTCGGGACAGGGGCATGCATATGCTTTCTTT CASSSGQGHAYAFF
- - TRBJ2-5 TRBV11-2 TGTACCAGCAGCTTATGTGGGCGGGAGACCCAGTACTTC CTSSLCGRETQYF
many TRBD1 TRBJ1-5 TRBV12-3/TRBV12-4 TGTGCCAGCAGTTTGGGGGCAGGGGGCGCAGGTCAGCCCCAGCATTTT CASSLGAGGAGQPQHF
- - TRBJ2-7 TRBV4-2 TGTACCAGCAGCCCAATGGACGGCTCCTACGAGCAGTACTTC CTSSPMDGSYEQYF
- TRBD1 TRBJ1-1 TRBV11-3 TGTGTCACCACGACAGGGGGCACTGAGGCTTTCTTT CVTTTGGTEAFF
- - TRBJ2-3 TRBV7-3 TGTGCCAGCAGCTTATCTGGGCTAAGCACAGATACGCAGTATTTT CASSLSGLSTDTQYF
- - TRBJ1-1 TRBV6-6 TGTGCCAGCAGTACCCATACCGGGGGGGGAACTGAAGCTTTCTTT CASSTHTGGGTEAFF
many TRBD1 TRBJ1-1 TRBV6-5 TGTGCCAGCAGTTATACAGGGGAAACAGCTTTCTTT CASSYTGETAFF
- - TRBJ1-4 TRBV12-3/TRBV12-4 TGTGCCAGCAGTTTGGAGGCAGGCGCTTACTCCCCAACTAATGAAAAACTGTTTTTT CASSLEAGAYSPTNEKLFF
few - TRBJ1-5 TRBV12-3/TRBV12-4 TGTGCCAGCAGTTTGGGATCGATTAATAGCAATCAGCCCCAGCATTTT CASSLGSINSNQPQHF
once - TRBJ2-5 TRBV10-3 TGTGCCATCAGACTTAGCGCCCAAGAGACCCAGAACTTC CAIRLSAQETQNF
- - TRBJ2-1 TRBV24-1 TGTGCCACCAGTGATTTAACACTTCCTGAGCAGTTCTTC CATSDLTLPEQFF
- - TRBJ2-5 TRBV5-1 TGCGCCAGCAGACACGGGCAGGGAAACACTGAGACCCAGTACTTC CASRHGQGNTETQYF
- - TRBJ1-2 TRBV5-4 TGTGCCAGCCCCTCCCGTCAGGGGGGCTACACCTTC CASPSRQGGYTF
- - TRBJ2-5 TRBV7-8 TGTGCCAGCAGCTCCCAGACCTTCAAAGCGGAGCAAGAGACCCAGTACTTC CASSSQTFKAEQETQYF
- TRBD1 TRBJ1-1 TRBV4-1 TGCGCCAGCAGCCAAGGGGGGACAGGGGTCTACTCTGAAGCTTTCTTT CASSQGGTGVYSEAFF
many - TRBJ1-2 TRBV12-3/TRBV12-4 TGTGCCAGCAGGCCCACCCTGGGTCTTCCTAACTATGGCTACACCTTC CASRPTLGLPNYGYTF
many - TRBJ2-7 TRBV6-5 TGTGCCAGCAGTTACGGAGCTAATGTCTACGAGCAGTACTTC CASSYGANVYEQYF
- TRBD2 TRBJ2-7 TRBV28 TGTGCCAGCATGCCTAGCGGGATTGCCTACGAGCAGTACTTC CASMPSGIAYEQYF
few - TRBJ1-3 TRBV7-9 TGTGCCAGCGGCGGGGGGCTCGGTGGAAACACCATATATTTT CASGGGLGGNTIYF
- - TRBJ2-2 TRBV29-1 TGCAGCGTCATACAGATCGGGGTGAACACAGGGGAGCTGTTTTTT CSVIQIGVNTGELFF
many - TRBJ2-1 TRBV6-2/TRBV6-3 TGTGCCAGCAGTGGGACTTACCTAAGCTCCTACAATGAGCAGTTCTTC CASSGTYLSSYNEQFF
few TRBD1 TRBJ1-6 TRBV5-6 TGTGCCAGCAGCTACTACGGGACAGGGGTAAATTCACCCCTCCACTTT CASSYYGTGVNSPLHF
- - TRBJ1-2 TRBV6-2/TRBV6-3 TGTGCCAGCAGTTATGGGCCTACGAGAGGCTACACCTTC CASSYGPTRGYTF
many - TRBJ1-2 TRBV11-1 TGTGCCAGCAGCTTAGGGAGAACCTCAGCTAACTATGGCTACACCTTC CASSLGRTSANYGYTF
many - TRBJ1-4 TRBV10-3 TGTGCCATCAGTGAGTCGGAGAGAGGCGAAAAACTGTTTTTT CAISESERGEKLFF
- - TRBJ1-2 TRBV5-5 TGTGCCAGCAGCCTCGGACCGACACAGGGCTACACCTTC CASSLGPTQGYTF
- - TRBJ2-5 TRBV7-9 TGTGCCAGCAGCTTCAGAGGGTCGGAGACCCAGTACTTC CASSFRGSETQYF
- - TRBJ2-1 TRBV11-2 TGTGCCAACAGCTTAGATGACCTGCGTCGGCACAATGAGCAGTTCTTC CANSLDDLRRHNEQFF
once - TRBJ1-1 TRBV12-3/TRBV12-4 TGTGCCAGCAGTTTAGACGACGGGGCTTCCCCTTCCACTGAAGCTTTCTTT CASSLDDGASPSTEAFF
- - TRBJ1-3 TRBV11-2 TGTGCCGACAGCTTAAGTTTCGCTGGAAACACCATATATTTT CADSLSFAGNTIYF
- - TRBJ1-6 TRBV11-2 TGTGCCAGCAGCCTAAATCTAACTCCGAGCTCCTATAATTCACCCCTCCACTTT CASSLNLTPSSYNSPLHF
few - TRBJ1-1 TRBV10-3 TGTGCCATCAGTGAGAGCCAGACCCCTAACACTGAAGCTTTCTTT CAISESQTPNTEAFF
few TRBD2 TRBJ2-1 TRBV12-3/TRBV12-4 TGTGCCAGCAGTTATCCGGGGGGGGGGAATGAGCAGTTCTTC CASSYPGGGNEQFF
- - TRBJ2-1 TRBV28 TGTGCCAGCATTGAGGGGGGGGGCCCTTACAATGAGCAGTTCTTC CASIEGGGPYNEQFF
few - TRBJ2-7 TRBV28 TGTGCCAGCAGTTTCGATAATAGCGGATCTACGAGGCAGTACTTC CASSFDNSGSTRQYF
- - TRBJ1-1 TRBV28 TGTGCCAGCAGACCCTTAGACAGACTGAACACTGAAGCTTTCTTT CASRPLDRLNTEAFF
many TRBD2 TRBJ2-7 TRBV12-3/TRBV12-4 TGTGCCAGCAGTTTAGCGGGAGGGTCCTACGAGCAGTACTTC CASSLAGGSYEQYF
once TRBD2 TRBJ2-3 TRBV28 TGTGCCAGCAGTTCTTCCGGGACTAGTGCAGATACGCAGTATTTT CASSSSGTSADTQYF
- TRBD2 TRBJ2-5 TRBV4-2 TGTGCCAGCAGCCAAGGGAGGACGAATAGCGGGAGAGGAGAGACCCAGCACTTC CASSQGRTNSGRGETQHF
few - TRBJ1-2 TRBV6-6 TGTGCCAGCAGACCCGACTGGGTTAACTATGGCTACACCTTC CASRPDWVNYGYTF
- - TRBJ2-5 TRBV5-4 TGTGCCAGCAGCTTGCCAGATACACCCCGGGACCCCCCGAAGACCCAGTACTTC CASSLPDTPRDPPKTQYF